This TCR beta chain was captured by sequencing in a study of cytomegalovirus exposure and HLA in healthy donors. The V gene's germline CDR1 is SQVTM and CDR2 ANQGSEA. Trimming removed 4 bases at V and 7 bases at J, with 19 bases between. This CDR3 comprises 15 residues. PCR was performed using 60 Vbeta and 13 Jbeta primers. Libraries were prepared by immunoSEQ multiplex PCR; TCRdb keeps only in-frame clonotypes and omits some of them. In the table there are about 160,000 clones, around 81% of which are singletons. Material: PBMCs. The TCR was taken from a woman aged 45-65 years in good health and CMV-seronegative. The chain has TRBV29-1 and TRBJ1-4, with TRBD1 as a possible D gene (5 bases). The CDR3 loop is CSVVRVGYGGEKLFF. DNA of the CDR3: TGCAGCGTTGTCCGTGTAGGCTACGGGGGTGAAAAACTGTTTTTT.